The clone carrying this TCR beta chain has ten or more counts. Antigen unknown. Time point specified: persistent/refractory GD, antithyroid drugs over 5 years with positive TRAb. With RNA extracted from PBMCs as input, the TCR library was made. With EDTA tubes as the receptacles, approximately 10 milliliters of peripheral blood were drawn. V was cut by 1 base and J by 3 bases, with 16 bases left in between. Germline CDR1 is LGHDT and CDR2 is YNNKEL (reference sequence). The CDR3 has 16 amino acids. The sample belongs to a study of regulatory T cells in long-lasting Graves disease. Study-level findings and limits: Persistent patients shared more public clonotypes (roughly 2,800) than new patients (about 930).

According to the study, TCR beta libraries were built with iRepertoire HTBI primers and CDR3-region Arm-PCR. TCRdb re-called the multiplex PCR reads through MiXCR, storing one row per CDR3 protein. The table lists some 280,000 distinct CDR3 sequences, roughly a fifth of them singletons. The material was peripheral blood mononuclear cells (PBMCs), obtained when the disease was refractory, from a patient treated with antithyroid drugs. The chain combines TRBV3-1 with TRBJ2-7; TRBD2 is a possible D gene (5 bases). This TCR was recovered from a female donor with Graves disease. The chain's CDR3 is CASSQGRGVLGYEQYF. CDR3 DNA: TGTGCCAGCAGCCAAGGTCGGGGAGTATTAGGCTACGAGCAGTACTTC.